This TCR beta chain was found in a study of radiation and T cells in renal cell carcinoma. With respect to this clone: What it binds is not known.

The method was immunoSEQ multiplex PCR; TCRdb's version includes in-frame clones alone and lacks a portion of them. The sample includes fewer than 200,000 clones, about 87% of them seen just once. This sample's time point: blood 4 weeks post-SBRT, at nephrectomy. Documented treatment: 15 Gy SBRT to primary tumor, nephrectomy 4 weeks later. Nephrectomy followed 15 Gy stereotactic body radiation by 4 weeks. Clear cell pathology was present in this patient's renal cell carcinoma. The study, taken as a whole, reports: Baseline intratumoral clonotype presence is unknown without pretreatment biopsies.

From germline, CDR1 is SEHNR and CDR2 FQNEAQ (reference sequence). CDR3 size: 15 residues. The ends were cut back, 2 bases at V and 2 bases at J, with 10 bases in the middle. This clonotype was sampled from a woman between 45 and 65 years old with renal cell carcinoma. This specimen was blood, taken from a patient whose treatment included radiotherapy and nephrectomy. The chain recombines TRBV7-9 with TRBJ2-1, with D maybe TRBD2 (5 bases). CDR3 protein: CASSLIGLTYNEQFF. CDR3 bases: TGTGCCAGCAGCTTAATAGGACTCACCTACAATGAGCAGTTCTTC.